This entry lists 10 T cell receptor beta chains sequenced from one sample in a study of blood T cells in healthy people across ages. Sample-barcoded 5' priming and a J-beta primer mix drove a second PCR of roughly 6 to 12 cycles. TCRdb independently ran MiXCR on the 5' RACE reads; one entry per CDR3 protein. Of 1.5 million to 2 million distinct CDR3 sequences in the sample, about 50% were seen once. Sequencing input: blood. The source of these receptors is a woman aged 40 to 55 in good health.

This sequence joins TRBV3-1 and TRBJ2-3, with TRBD2 matching 9 bases. CDR3 length equals 19 residues. The V gene's germline CDR1 is LGHDT and CDR2 YNNKEL (reference sequence). Trimming took 4 bases from V and 6 from J; bases not matched to a gene: 20. CDR3 residues: CASSPSSPLAGNLGDTQYF. DNA of the CDR3: TGTGCCAGCAGCCCTTCTAGCCCACTAGCGGGTAACTTAGGTGATACGCAGTATTTT.

This clonotype has just a few counts. The V gene is TRBV20-1, the J gene TRBJ2-1; 15 positions agree with TRBD2. Per germline, CDR1 DFQATT and CDR2 SNEGSKA (reference sequence). This CDR3 comprises 18 residues. V trimming: 6 bases; J trimming: 0 bases; junction bases outside the gene matches: 9. CDR3 protein: CSASTGTSGGSSYNEQFF. The CDR3 DNA follows: TGCAGTGCGTCAACCGGGACTAGCGGGGGGAGCTCCTACAATGAGCAGTTCTTC.

This clonotype was detected a few times. The chain recombines TRBV7-9 with TRBJ2-3; no firm D call. Germline CDR1 SEHNR, CDR2 FQNEAQ (reference sequence). Trimming removed 7 bases at V and 0 bases at J, with 5 bases between. The length of the CDR3 is 12 residues. CDR3: CASTISTDTQYF. CDR3 bases: TGTGCCAGCACCATAAGCACAGATACGCAGTATTTT. The complete variable domain, with remaining parts taken from reference TRBV7-9 and TRBJ2-3, reads DTGVSQNPRHKITKRGQNVTFRCDPISEHNRLYWYRQTLGQGPEFLTYFQNEAQLEKSRLLSDRFSAERPKGSFSTLEIQRTEQGDSAMYLCASTISTDTQYFGPGTRLTVL.

This chain links TRBV6-1 with TRBJ2-1; a possible D gene is TRBD2 (5 bases). CDR1 and CDR2 (germline): MNHNS, SASEGT. Trimming removed 1 base from V and 2 bases from J, with 9 bases in between. The CDR3 extends over 15 amino acids. The CDR3 loop is CASSEESGTYNEQFF. CDR3 bases: TGTGCCAGCAGTGAAGAAAGCGGAACCTACAATGAGCAGTTCTTC.

This clonotype was recorded a few times. V is TRBV29-1 and J is TRBJ2-3, with TRBD2 matching over 9 bases. The germline gives CDR1 SQVTM, CDR2 ANQGSEA. Losses at the gene ends were 7 bases for V and 5 bases for J; bases not matched to a gene: 7. The CDR3 has 13 amino acids. The CDR3 protein is CSAPGTSRDTQYF. The CDR3 DNA is TGCAGCGCCCCCGGGACTAGCCGAGATACGCAGTATTTT.

The table lists this clonotype with a count of one. The V gene is TRBV7-9, the J gene TRBJ1-2; D not resolved. Trimming stripped 4 bases from V and 4 bases from J, with 13 bases between. Germline lookup yields CDR1 SEHNR and CDR2 FQNEAQ (reference sequence). This CDR3 spans 14 amino acids. CDR3 sequence (DNA): TGTGCCAGCAGCTGGTCGCGGAGGTCCTATGGCTACACCTTC. Translated: CASSWSRRSYGYTF.

A few counts support this clonotype. This chain links TRBV6-2 or TRBV6-3 with TRBJ2-7, with D tentatively TRBD2 (7 bases). The V and J ends lost 6 bases and 7 bases respectively, with 13 bases between them. The CDR3 totals 12 residues. Germline CDR1 is MNHEY and CDR2 is SVGEGT. CDR3 sequence: CASREGGTEQYF. DNA for the CDR3: TGTGCCAGCAGGGAGGGGGGGACTGAGCAGTACTTC.

This clonotype has just a few counts. This chain links TRBV2 with TRBJ1-2; TRBD1 matches 7 bases. Germline V CDR1 and CDR2: SNHLY, FYNNEI. J gave up 4 bases and V 10 bases, and 6 bases lay outside the gene matches. The CDR3 contains 12 residues. The DNA for the CDR3 is TGTGCCATACAACAGGGGACCTATGGCTACACCTTC. Its translation: CAIQQGTYGYTF. The whole variable domain, filled in from reference TRBV2 and TRBJ1-2, reads EPEVTQTPSHQVTQMGQEVILRCVPISNHLYFYWYRQILGQKVEFLVSFYNNEISEKSEIFDDQFSVERPDGSNFTLKIRSTKLEDSAMYFCAIQQGTYGYTFGSGTRLTVV.

The V and J genes are TRBV7-8 and TRBJ2-1; no clear D gene. CDR1 SGHVS and CDR2 FQNEAQ come from the germline V gene. The CDR3 runs 13 residues. Between the trimmed V and J ends, which lost 2 bases and 6 bases, there was a span of 8 bases. The CDR3 loop is CASSLLPTNEQFF. The CDR3 nucleotides read TGTGCCAGCAGCTTATTGCCTACCAATGAGCAGTTCTTC.

The chain uses TRBV6-2 or TRBV6-3 and TRBJ1-2; unclear D gene. Germline CDR1 is MNHEY and CDR2 is SVGEGT. Trimming removed 2 bases at V and 8 bases at J, with 15 bases between. This CDR3 spans 14 amino acids. CDR3 sequence: CASSYEPSNGGYTF. In DNA form, the CDR3 reads TGTGCCAGCAGTTACGAACCCTCAAATGGCGGCTACACCTTC.